This T cell receptor (beta chain) was documented in a study of T cell repertoires in cytomegalovirus infection. This clonotype was counted a few times. What it recognizes is unknown. Germline V gene sequence: CDR1 MNHNS, CDR2 SASEGT. Trimming took 3 bases from V and 2 from J; bases not matched to a gene: 6. This CDR3 has 15 amino acids. TCRdb reanalysed the reads using MiXCR and keeps one entry per CDR3 protein. The sample carries 550,000 to 700,000 distinct CDR3 sequences, roughly 43% recorded once. The sample was cultured PBMCs, taken from culture after CMV antigen stimulation. This receptor was identified in a human donor in good health (CMV status not recorded). Some clones in this sample may be carry-over from other donors' samples. This rearrangement joins TRBV6-1 to TRBJ1-2; 7 nucleotides align to TRBD1. In nucleotides, the CDR3 is TGTGCCAGCAGTGACTCGGGACAGCACAACTATGGCTACACCTTC. Its protein product is CASSDSGQHNYGYTF.